This TCR beta chain was sequenced during a study of human T cells and chemical hapten exposure. In the original processing: Samples ranged from about 20,000 to 750,000 TCRs, with a median of approximately 91,000. TCRdb independently ran MiXCR on the RACE reads; one entry per CDR3 protein. The V and J calls here are based on TCRdb, not the publication. This table holds about 110,000 distinct CDR3 sequences, 12% found once. Deletions cut 0 bases from V and 1 base from J, with 10 bases between. From germline, CDR1 is LGHNA and CDR2 YNFKEQ. This CDR3 has 16 residues. The time point denotes: pre-sensitization, week 0. Treatment defined: therapeutic diphenylcyclopropenone sensitization with weekly scalp DPC. It was unfractionated whole blood from which total RNA was extracted. This clonotype has a count of ten or more.

The sequenced sample was whole blood, obtained in connection with sensitization to the hapten diphenylcyclopropenone (DPC). This TCR was recovered from a woman aged 45-65 years with alopecia areata. Some clones in this sample may be carry-over from other donors' samples. The rearrangement joins TRBV4-2 to TRBJ1-5; D not certain. The CDR3 DNA reads as TGTGCCAGCAGCCAAGAGGAGGGATTGAGCAATCAGCCCCAGCATTTT. This sequence encodes CASSQEEGLSNQPQHF.